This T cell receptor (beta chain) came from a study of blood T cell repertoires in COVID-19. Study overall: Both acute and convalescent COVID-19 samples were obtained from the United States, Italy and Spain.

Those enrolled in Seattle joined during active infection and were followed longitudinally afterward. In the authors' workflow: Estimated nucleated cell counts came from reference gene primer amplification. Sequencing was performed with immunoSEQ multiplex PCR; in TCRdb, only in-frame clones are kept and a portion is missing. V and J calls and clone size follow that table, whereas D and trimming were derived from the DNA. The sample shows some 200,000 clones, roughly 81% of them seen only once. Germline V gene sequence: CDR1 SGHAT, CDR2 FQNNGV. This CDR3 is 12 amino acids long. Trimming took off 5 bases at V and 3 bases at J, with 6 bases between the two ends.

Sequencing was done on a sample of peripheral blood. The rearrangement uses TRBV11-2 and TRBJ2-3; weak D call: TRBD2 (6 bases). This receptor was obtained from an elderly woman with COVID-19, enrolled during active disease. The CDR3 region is CASSGGTDTQYF. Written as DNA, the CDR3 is TGTGCCAGCAGCGGGGGGACAGATACGCAGTATTTT.